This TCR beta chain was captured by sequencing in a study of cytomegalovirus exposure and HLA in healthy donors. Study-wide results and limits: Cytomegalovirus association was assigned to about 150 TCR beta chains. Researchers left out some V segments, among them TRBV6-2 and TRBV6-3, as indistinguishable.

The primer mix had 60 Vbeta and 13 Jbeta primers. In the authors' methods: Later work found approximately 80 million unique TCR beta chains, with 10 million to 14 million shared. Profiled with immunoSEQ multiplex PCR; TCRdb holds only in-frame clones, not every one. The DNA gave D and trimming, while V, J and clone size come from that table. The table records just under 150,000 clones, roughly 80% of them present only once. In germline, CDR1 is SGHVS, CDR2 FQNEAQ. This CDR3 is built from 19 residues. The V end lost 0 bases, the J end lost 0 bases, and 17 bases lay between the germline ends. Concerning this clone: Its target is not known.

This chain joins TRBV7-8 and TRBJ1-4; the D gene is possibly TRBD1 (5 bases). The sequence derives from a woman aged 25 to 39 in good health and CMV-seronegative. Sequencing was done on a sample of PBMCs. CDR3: CASSLAPGIGTTTNEKLFF. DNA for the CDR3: TGTGCCAGCAGCTTAGCGCCGGGAATCGGGACTACAACTAATGAAAAACTGTTTTTT.